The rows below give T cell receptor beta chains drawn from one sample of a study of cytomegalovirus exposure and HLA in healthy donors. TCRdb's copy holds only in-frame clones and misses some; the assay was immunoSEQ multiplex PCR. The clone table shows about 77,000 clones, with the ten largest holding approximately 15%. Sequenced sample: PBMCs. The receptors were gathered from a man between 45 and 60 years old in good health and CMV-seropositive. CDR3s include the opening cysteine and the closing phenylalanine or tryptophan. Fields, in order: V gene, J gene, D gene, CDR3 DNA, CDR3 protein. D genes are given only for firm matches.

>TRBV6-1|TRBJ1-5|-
TGTGCCAGCAGTGGACAGATGAAGGGCCAGCCCCAGCATTTT
CASSGQMKGQPQHF
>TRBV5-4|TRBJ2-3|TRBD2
TGTGCCAGCAGCCTAGCGGGAGGTTCGGATACGCAGTATTTT
CASSLAGGSDTQYF
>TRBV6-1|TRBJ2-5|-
TGTGCCAGCACCGTCACTAGGAACTTGAGGGAGACCCAGTACTTC
CASTVTRNLRETQYF
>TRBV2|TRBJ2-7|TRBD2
TGTGCCAGCAGTGAAGAGACTAGCGGCTCCTACGAGCAGTACTTC
CASSEETSGSYEQYF
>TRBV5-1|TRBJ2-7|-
TGCGCCAGCAGCTTGGGACAGCTTAACTACGAGCAGTACTTC
CASSLGQLNYEQYF
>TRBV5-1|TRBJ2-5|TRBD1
TGCGCCAGCAGCTTGATGGGACAGGGGAACCAAGAGACCCAGTACTTC
CASSLMGQGNQETQYF
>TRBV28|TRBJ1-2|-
TGTGCCAGCAGCTACAGGACCGGCCAGGGTGGCTACACCTTC
CASSYRTGQGGYTF
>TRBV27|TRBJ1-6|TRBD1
TGTGCCAGCAGTTCCAGGGGGCAATCACCCCTCCACTTT
CASSSRGQSPLHF
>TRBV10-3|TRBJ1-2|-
TGTGCCATCAGTGAGAATGGGGAGGGAAGAGGCTACACCTTC
CAISENGEGRGYTF
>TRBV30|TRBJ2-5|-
TGTGCCTGGACGGGGATCGGAGAGACCCAGTACTTC
CAWTGIGETQYF
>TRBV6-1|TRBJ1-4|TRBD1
TGTGCCAGCAGTGAGACAGGGGGAAGAGGTACTAATGAAAAACTGTTTTTT
CASSETGGRGTNEKLFF
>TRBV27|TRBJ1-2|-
TGTGCCAGCTCGGGAGGGGGTGGCTACACCTTC
CASSGGGGYTF
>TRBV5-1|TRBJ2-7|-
TGCGCCAGCTCAGGTTCCTACGAGCAGTACTTC
CASSGSYEQYF
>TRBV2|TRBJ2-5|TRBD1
TGTGCCAGCAGGGCCCCGAAGACAGGGGGCGGTGAGACCCAGTACTTC
CASRAPKTGGGETQYF
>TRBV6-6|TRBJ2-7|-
TGTGCCAGCAGCCAACAGGACGCTCGGGTTGCCTACGAGCAGTACTTC
CASSQQDARVAYEQYF
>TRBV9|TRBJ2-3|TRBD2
TGTGCCAGCAGCGACACTACGGTAGCGGGGGCTAGCACAGATACGCAGTATTTT
CASSDTTVAGASTDTQYF
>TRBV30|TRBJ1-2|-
TGTGCCTGGAGTGTACAGGGCTATGGCTACACCTTC
CAWSVQGYGYTF
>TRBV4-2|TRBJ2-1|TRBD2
TGTGCCAGCAGCCCCCGACTAGCGGGGGAGGTTACCTACAATGAGCAGTTCTTC
CASSPRLAGEVTYNEQFF
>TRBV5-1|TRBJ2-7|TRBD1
TGCGCCAGCAGCTCGAGACAGGGAAGGGGCTACGAGCAGTACTTC
CASSSRQGRGYEQYF
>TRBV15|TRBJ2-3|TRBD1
TGTGCCACCAGCTTCCGTTACGCCCTCAGGGGGCGCAGGGATACGCAGTATTTT
CATSFRYALRGRRDTQYF
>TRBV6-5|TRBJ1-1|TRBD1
TGTGCCAGCACCCACTTTCAGGGGGCTACCACTGAAGCTTTCTTT
CASTHFQGATTEAFF
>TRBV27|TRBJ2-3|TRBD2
TGTGCCAGCAGTTTTCGCGGGAGGAGCACAGATACGCAGTATTTT
CASSFRGRSTDTQYF
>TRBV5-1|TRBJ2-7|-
TGCGCCAGCAGCTTTGCGGGTCCCACGGAGGGCGAGCAGTACTTC
CASSFAGPTEGEQYF